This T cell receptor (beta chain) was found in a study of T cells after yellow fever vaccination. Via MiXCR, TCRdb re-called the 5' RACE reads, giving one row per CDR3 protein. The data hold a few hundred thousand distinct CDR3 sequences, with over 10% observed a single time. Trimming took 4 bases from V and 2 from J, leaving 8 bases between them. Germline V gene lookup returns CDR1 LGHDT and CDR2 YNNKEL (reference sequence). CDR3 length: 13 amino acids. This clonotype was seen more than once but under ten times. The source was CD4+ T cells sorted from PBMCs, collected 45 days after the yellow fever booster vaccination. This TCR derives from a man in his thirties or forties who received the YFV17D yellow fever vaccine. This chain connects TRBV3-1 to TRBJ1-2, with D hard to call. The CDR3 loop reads CASSPRQNYGYTF. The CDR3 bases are TGTGCCAGCAGCCCCAGACAAAACTATGGCTACACCTTC.